The rows below give T cell receptor beta chains drawn from one sample of a study of T-cell memory formation after mild COVID-19. TCRdb reanalysed the 5' RACE reads using MiXCR and keeps one entry per CDR3 protein. The profile shows some 100,000 distinct CDR3 sequences, approximately 12% of them singletons. The specimen sequenced was PBMCs or a T cell subset sorted from them (not recorded which). The receptors were sampled from a young man who had mild COVID-19 (a few samples of this study predate the infection). Cell type and time point are not known. Each CDR3 is given with its conserved first and last residue. Each record gives: CDR3 length, V gene, clone size, D gene, J gene, CDR3 protein, CDR3 DNA. A D gene is named only where the DNA matches it firmly. Not every row has a clone size; where given, it reads once, few, many or a size class.

len: 16; v_gene: TRBV6-6; abundance: .; d_gene: TRBD2; j_gene: TRBJ2-1; CDR3aa: CASSYSLGLAENEQFF; CDR3nt: TGTGCCAGCAGTTACTCCCTTGGGCTAGCGGAGAATGAGCAGTTCTTC
len: 15; v_gene: TRBV7-6; abundance: few; d_gene: .; j_gene: TRBJ2-5; CDR3aa: CASSPRGGLGETQYF; CDR3nt: TGTGCCAGCAGCCCGAGGGGGGGTTTGGGAGAGACCCAGTACTTC
len: 14; v_gene: TRBV27; abundance: many; d_gene: .; j_gene: TRBJ2-2; CDR3aa: CASSFRGNTGELFF; CDR3nt: TGTGCCAGCAGTTTCCGCGGGAACACCGGGGAGCTGTTTTTT
len: 17; v_gene: TRBV6-2/TRBV6-3; abundance: few; d_gene: .; j_gene: TRBJ2-2; CDR3aa: CASSYSTRGQNTGELFF; CDR3nt: TGTGCCAGCAGTTACTCAACGCGGGGCCAGAACACCGGGGAGCTGTTTTTT
len: 14; v_gene: TRBV7-9; abundance: .; d_gene: .; j_gene: TRBJ1-2; CDR3aa: CASSPYLIRGGYTF; CDR3nt: TGTGCCAGCAGCCCCTACTTGATCAGGGGCGGCTACACCTTC
len: 13; v_gene: TRBV12-3/TRBV12-4; abundance: .; d_gene: TRBD2; j_gene: TRBJ2-5; CDR3aa: CASSWTSEETQYF; CDR3nt: TGTGCCAGCAGCTGGACTAGCGAAGAGACCCAGTACTTC
len: 17; v_gene: TRBV24-1; abundance: .; d_gene: TRBD2; j_gene: TRBJ2-5; CDR3aa: CATSEQPGLGMKETQYF; CDR3nt: TGTGCCACCAGTGAGCAGCCGGGACTAGGGATGAAAGAGACCCAGTACTTC
len: 12; v_gene: TRBV20-1; abundance: .; d_gene: TRBD1; j_gene: TRBJ2-5; CDR3aa: CSAQDREPTQYF; CDR3nt: TGCAGTGCCCAGGACAGGGAGCCGACCCAGTACTTC
len: 16; v_gene: TRBV7-3; abundance: .; d_gene: TRBD1; j_gene: TRBJ2-3; CDR3aa: CASSLPDRDISDTQYF; CDR3nt: TGTGCCAGCAGCTTACCCGACAGGGATATATCGGATACGCAGTATTTT
len: 16; v_gene: TRBV7-9; abundance: few; d_gene: TRBD2; j_gene: TRBJ2-7; CDR3aa: CASSVLLAGGSYEQYF; CDR3nt: TGTGCCAGCAGCGTGCTACTAGCGGGGGGCTCCTACGAGCAGTACTTC
len: 12; v_gene: TRBV5-1; abundance: few; d_gene: .; j_gene: TRBJ1-1; CDR3aa: CASSYTGSEAFF; CDR3nt: TGCGCCAGCAGCTATACAGGGAGTGAAGCTTTCTTT
len: 13; v_gene: TRBV5-1; abundance: many; d_gene: .; j_gene: TRBJ2-1; CDR3aa: CASSFRDFGPAFF; CDR3nt: TGCGCCAGCAGCTTTCGGGATTTTGGGCCAGCGTTCTTC
len: 15; v_gene: TRBV5-6; abundance: .; d_gene: TRBD1; j_gene: TRBJ1-2; CDR3aa: CASSFLTGVKGGYTF; CDR3nt: TGTGCCAGCAGCTTCCTGACAGGGGTGAAGGGTGGCTACACCTTC
len: 15; v_gene: TRBV4-3; abundance: .; d_gene: .; j_gene: TRBJ1-1; CDR3aa: CASSQEWTGNTEAFF; CDR3nt: TGCGCCAGCAGCCAAGAATGGACGGGGAACACTGAAGCTTTCTTT
len: 12; v_gene: TRBV19; abundance: .; d_gene: TRBD1; j_gene: TRBJ1-1; CDR3aa: CASSAGTAEAFF; CDR3nt: TGTGCCAGTAGTGCAGGGACAGCTGAAGCTTTCTTT
len: 14; v_gene: TRBV29-1; abundance: few; d_gene: .; j_gene: TRBJ2-1; CDR3aa: CSVDYHLGVAEQFF; CDR3nt: TGCAGCGTTGACTACCACCTCGGGGTTGCTGAGCAGTTCTTC
len: 14; v_gene: TRBV4-1; abundance: .; d_gene: .; j_gene: TRBJ2-2; CDR3aa: CASSPMEETGELFF; CDR3nt: TGCGCCAGCAGCCCTATGGAAGAGACCGGGGAGCTGTTTTTT
len: 15; v_gene: TRBV7-9; abundance: few; d_gene: TRBD1; j_gene: TRBJ1-6; CDR3aa: CASSLATGANSPLHF; CDR3nt: TGTGCCAGCAGCTTAGCGACAGGGGCTAATTCACCCCTCCACTTT
len: 14; v_gene: TRBV7-9; abundance: .; d_gene: .; j_gene: TRBJ1-2; CDR3aa: CASTSVGQNYGYTF; CDR3nt: TGTGCCAGCACCTCGGTTGGCCAGAACTATGGCTACACCTTC
len: 14; v_gene: TRBV7-9; abundance: .; d_gene: .; j_gene: TRBJ2-5; CDR3aa: CASSLTSPWETQYF; CDR3nt: TGTGCCAGCAGCTTAACTAGCCCGTGGGAGACCCAGTACTTC
len: 15; v_gene: TRBV11-2; abundance: .; d_gene: .; j_gene: TRBJ2-2; CDR3aa: CASSRRDSYTGELFF; CDR3nt: TGTGCCAGCAGCCGGCGGGACTCCTACACCGGGGAGCTGTTTTTT
len: 14; v_gene: TRBV12-3/TRBV12-4; abundance: few; d_gene: .; j_gene: TRBJ1-5; CDR3aa: CASSSWEAGQPQHF; CDR3nt: TGTGCCAGCAGTTCTTGGGAAGCAGGTCAGCCCCAGCATTTT
len: 15; v_gene: TRBV4-1; abundance: few; d_gene: .; j_gene: TRBJ2-7; CDR3aa: CASSRTLGSVWEQYF; CDR3nt: TGCGCCAGCAGCCGTACCTTAGGGTCGGTTTGGGAGCAGTACTTC
len: 16; v_gene: TRBV9; abundance: .; d_gene: .; j_gene: TRBJ2-2; CDR3aa: CASSVEGDTYTGELFF; CDR3nt: TGTGCCAGCAGCGTAGAGGGGGACACCTACACCGGGGAGCTGTTTTTT
len: 14; v_gene: TRBV7-9; abundance: few; d_gene: .; j_gene: TRBJ1-2; CDR3aa: CASSLGPLIYGYTF; CDR3nt: TGTGCCAGCAGCTTAGGTCCACTAATCTATGGCTACACCTTC
len: 16; v_gene: TRBV29-1; abundance: many; d_gene: TRBD1; j_gene: TRBJ1-2; CDR3aa: CSVVGQGASGNYGYTF; CDR3nt: TGCAGCGTGGTAGGACAGGGGGCATCGGGAAACTATGGCTACACCTTC
len: 13; v_gene: TRBV4-1; abundance: few; d_gene: .; j_gene: TRBJ2-1; CDR3aa: CASSQRGVEEQFF; CDR3nt: TGCGCCAGCAGCCAGCGTGGGGTCGAGGAGCAGTTCTTC
len: 17; v_gene: TRBV7-6; abundance: .; d_gene: TRBD2; j_gene: TRBJ2-5; CDR3aa: CASSRPSGVTRLETQYF; CDR3nt: TGTGCCAGCAGCCGGCCTAGCGGGGTGACGAGGTTGGAGACCCAGTACTTC